Shown below are 2 T cell receptor beta chains from a single sample sequenced in a study of blood T cell repertoires in COVID-19 (dated by TCRdb to about 2020). Libraries were prepared through the immunoSEQ multiplex PCR assay. As stored in TCRdb, this immuneACCESS dataset retains in-frame rearrangements with V and J assigned. A fraction of the clones does not appear; measured against another copy, unresolved V genes explain less than half of the discrepancy, and the remainder lacks a known reason. Recorded for this sample are about 250,000 clones; 85% to 90% of them occurred a single time. The ten largest make up about 1.7% of the sample. Source material: PBMCs or T cells enriched from blood (not recorded which). These receptor sequences come from a man in his forties or fifties who had recovered from COVID-19.

The V and J genes are TRBV5-4 and TRBJ2-7, with 9 bases matching TRBD2. With V trimmed by 0 bases and J by 5 bases, 6 bases remained unmatched. The germline V gene has CDR1 SGHNT and CDR2 YYREEE (reference sequence). The CDR3 is made up of 15 amino acids. As DNA, the CDR3 is TGTGCCAGCAGCTTGGGTAGCGGGAGTCCCAACGAGCAGTACTTC. Its protein is CASSLGSGSPNEQYF. Together with reference TRBV5-4 and TRBJ2-7, the CDR3 gives the full variable domain: ETGVTQSPTHLIKTRGQQVTLRCSSQSGHNTVSWYQQALGQGPQFIFQYYREEENGRGNFPPRFSGLQFPNYSSELNVNALELDDSALYLCASSLGSGSPNEQYFGPGTRLTVT.

This chain joins TRBV6-1 and TRBJ2-7; 8 positions match TRBD1. The V and J ends lost 2 bases and 2 bases, in that order; junction bases with no gene match: 5. CDR1 is MNHNS and CDR2 is SASEGT in the germline V gene. The CDR3 is made up of 15 amino acids. Written as DNA, the CDR3 is TGTGCCAGCAGTGAATGGGCAGGGGGCGCCTACGAGCAGTACTTC. Translation gives CASSEWAGGAYEQYF.